This T cell receptor beta chain was recovered during a study of cytomegalovirus exposure and HLA in healthy donors. CDR1 is MNHEY, CDR2 SMNVEV, per germline (reference sequence). Between the trimmed V and J ends, which lost 5 bases and 2 bases, there was a span of 17 bases. The CDR3 contains 16 residues. TCRdb's table, derived via immunoSEQ multiplex PCR, lists solely in-frame clones and lacks some. In the table there are approximately 200,000 clones, just over 90% of which are singletons. The chain carries TRBV27 and TRBJ2-3; D is possibly TRBD2 (6 bases). This TCR was sampled from a woman younger than 35 in good health and CMV-seronegative. The sequenced material came from PBMCs. The CDR3 sequence is CASSNRDLKLTDTQYF. The CDR3 bases are TGTGCCAGCAGTAACCGGGACTTGAAGCTCACAGATACGCAGTATTTT.